This T cell receptor (beta chain) was captured in a study of T-cell reconstitution after alpha-beta-depleted transplantation in children. Unique molecular identifiers were incorporated during preparation of the TCRbeta library. TCRdb recomputed calls from the PCR reads with MiXCR, one row per CDR3 protein. The sample contains hundreds of thousands of distinct CDR3 sequences, around a sixth of which appear only once. Broader study findings: From surviving recipient T cells and thymic progenitors came the high day-60 TCRbeta diversity observed in some patients. Reported findings indicate that, about two months after transplant, alpha-beta T cells came from several hundred expanded clones, which were derived from non-depleted graft cells.

This clonotype has only a few counts. Its antigen remains unknown. V lost 6 bases and J 1 base, leaving 15 bases between the germline ends. The germline CDR1 and CDR2 sequences are MNHEY and SVGEGT. The length of the CDR3 is 15 residues. The V and J genes are TRBV6-2 or TRBV6-3 and TRBJ2-5; maybe TRBD1 (5 bases). The TCR comes from a male patient aged 2-9 years who had a stem cell transplant for acute lymphoblastic leukemia, so the T cells may come from the graft donor. The specimen was PBMCs, mostly from graft donor cells, collected 360 days after TCRalphabeta/CD19-depleted stem cell transplant. CDR3 amino acids: CASRPGHASQETQYF. CDR3 nucleotide sequence: TGTGCCAGCAGACCCGGACACGCCTCCCAAGAGACCCAGTACTTC.